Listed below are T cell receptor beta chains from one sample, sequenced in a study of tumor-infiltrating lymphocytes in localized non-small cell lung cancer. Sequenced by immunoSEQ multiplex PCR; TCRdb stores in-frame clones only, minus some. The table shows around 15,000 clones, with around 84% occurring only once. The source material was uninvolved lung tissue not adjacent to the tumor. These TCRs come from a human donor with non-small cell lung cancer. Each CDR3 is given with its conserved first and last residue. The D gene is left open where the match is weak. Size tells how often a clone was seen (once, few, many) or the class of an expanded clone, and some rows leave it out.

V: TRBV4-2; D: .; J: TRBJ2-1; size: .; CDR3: CASSQRFLGSGGNEQFF; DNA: TGTGCCAGCAGCCAAAGGTTTCTCGGGTCTGGTGGGAATGAGCAGTTCTTC
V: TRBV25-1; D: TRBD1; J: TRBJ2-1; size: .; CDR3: CASSELGQGEKNEQFF; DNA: TGTGCCAGCAGTGAATTGGGACAGGGAGAAAAAAATGAGCAGTTCTTC
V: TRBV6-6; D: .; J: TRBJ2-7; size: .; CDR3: CASSYSNGGRAEQYF; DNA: TGTGCCAGCAGTTACTCGAATGGAGGCAGGGCCGAGCAGTACTTC
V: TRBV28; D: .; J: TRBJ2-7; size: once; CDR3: CASSRTGYEQYF; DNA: TGTGCCAGCAGTCGCACAGGGTACGAGCAGTACTTC
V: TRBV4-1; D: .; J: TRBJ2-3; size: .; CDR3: CASSQVPDDTQYF; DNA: TGCGCCAGCAGCCAAGTTCCAGATGATACGCAGTATTTT
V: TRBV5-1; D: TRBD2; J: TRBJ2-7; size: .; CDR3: CASSSGLVLDEQYF; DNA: TGCGCCAGCAGCTCAGGACTAGTGCTAGACGAGCAGTACTTC
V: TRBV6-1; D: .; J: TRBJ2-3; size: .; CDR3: CASFGGAGSQYF; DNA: TGTGCCAGCTTTGGCGGGGCCGGTTCGCAGTATTTT
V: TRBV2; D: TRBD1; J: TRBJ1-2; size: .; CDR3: CAGQRGHSSGYTF; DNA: TGTGCCGGCCAAAGGGGGCACTCGAGTGGCTACACCTTC
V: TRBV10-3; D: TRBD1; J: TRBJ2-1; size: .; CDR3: CAISDVFTGARNNEQFF; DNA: TGTGCCATCAGTGATGTATTTACAGGGGCTAGGAACAATGAGCAGTTCTTC
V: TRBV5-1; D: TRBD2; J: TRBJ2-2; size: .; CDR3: CASSSNGGGFTGELFF; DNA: TGCGCCAGCAGCTCCAACGGGGGGGGATTCACCGGGGAGCTGTTTTTT
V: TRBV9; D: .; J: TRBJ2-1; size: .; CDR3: CASSVGGTEREFF; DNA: TGTGCCAGCAGCGTAGGAGGAACTGAACGAGAGTTCTTC
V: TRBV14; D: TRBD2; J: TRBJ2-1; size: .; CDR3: CASSGLAGIVTDEQFF; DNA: TGTGCCAGCAGTGGACTAGCGGGGATCGTGACCGATGAGCAGTTCTTC
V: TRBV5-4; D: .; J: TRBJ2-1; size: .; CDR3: CASSPLPRTSYDNEQFF; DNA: TGTGCCAGCAGCCCGCTACCACGGACTTCCTATGACAATGAGCAGTTCTTC
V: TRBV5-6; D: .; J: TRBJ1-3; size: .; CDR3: CASSYRTPGNTIYF; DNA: TGTGCCAGCAGCTATAGGACGCCTGGAAACACCATATATTTT
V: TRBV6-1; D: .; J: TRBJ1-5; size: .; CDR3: CASSTRAADQPQHF; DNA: TGTGCCAGCAGTACTAGGGCAGCCGATCAGCCCCAGCATTTT
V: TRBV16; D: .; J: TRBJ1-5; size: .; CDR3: CASSQDVGGGNQPQHF; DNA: TGTGCCAGCAGCCAAGATGTTGGGGGAGGCAATCAGCCCCAGCATTTT
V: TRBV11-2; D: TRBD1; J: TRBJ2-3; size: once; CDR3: CASSSNYQGVYTQYF; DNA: TGTGCCAGCAGCTCCAACTACCAGGGGGTATATACGCAGTATTTT
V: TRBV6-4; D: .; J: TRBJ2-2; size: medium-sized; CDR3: CASSPSPDTGELFF; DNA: TGTGCCAGCAGTCCTTCACCGGACACCGGGGAGCTGTTTTTT
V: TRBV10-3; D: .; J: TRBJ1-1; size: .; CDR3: CAITPGRETEAFF; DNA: TGTGCCATCACCCCGGGACGGGAGACTGAAGCTTTCTTT
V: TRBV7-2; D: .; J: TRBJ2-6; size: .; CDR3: CASSSQIRSSGANVLTF; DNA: TGTGCCAGCAGCTCCCAAATCCGGAGCTCTGGGGCCAACGTCCTGACTTTC
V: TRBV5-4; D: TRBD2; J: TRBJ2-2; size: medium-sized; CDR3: CASSRYTSGTGELFF; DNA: TGTGCCAGCAGCCGTTATACTAGCGGCACCGGGGAGCTGTTTTTT
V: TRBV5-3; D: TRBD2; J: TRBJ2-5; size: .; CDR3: CARSWETLGLAGSRIKTQYF; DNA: TGTGCCAGAAGCTGGGAAACACTGGGACTAGCGGGGTCTAGAATTAAGACCCAGTACTTC
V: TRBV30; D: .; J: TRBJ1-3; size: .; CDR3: CAWKKAGNTIYF; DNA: TGTGCCTGGAAGAAGGCTGGAAACACCATATATTTT
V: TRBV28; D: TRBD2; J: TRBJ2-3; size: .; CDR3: CASKLGSGREGRDTQYF; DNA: TGTGCCAGCAAGTTAGGGAGCGGGAGAGAGGGAAGAGATACGCAGTATTTT
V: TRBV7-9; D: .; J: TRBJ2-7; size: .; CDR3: CASSQANGYEQYF; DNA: TGTGCCAGCAGCCAAGCCAATGGCTACGAGCAGTACTTC
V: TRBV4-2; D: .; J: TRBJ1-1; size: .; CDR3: CASSPLGGTEAFF; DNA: TGTGCCAGCAGCCCTTTAGGGGGTACTGAAGCTTTCTTT
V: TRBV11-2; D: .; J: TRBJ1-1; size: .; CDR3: CASSSTENAEAFF; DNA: TGTGCCAGCAGCTCGACTGAGAACGCTGAAGCTTTCTTT
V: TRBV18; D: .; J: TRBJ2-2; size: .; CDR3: CASSPRQGQAGAGGELFF; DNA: TGTGCCAGCTCACCACGACAGGGCCAGGCGGGAGCCGGCGGGGAGCTGTTTTTT
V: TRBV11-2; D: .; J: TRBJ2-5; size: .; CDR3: CASSLMGRVKAETQYF; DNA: TGTGCCAGCAGCTTAATGGGCAGGGTAAAGGCAGAGACCCAGTACTTC
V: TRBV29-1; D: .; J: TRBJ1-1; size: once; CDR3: CSVSGPVTFF; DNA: TGCAGCGTTTCTGGCCCCGTGACTTTCTTT
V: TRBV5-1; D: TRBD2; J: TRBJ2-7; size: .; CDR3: CASSLDIAGPYEQYF; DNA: TGCGCCAGCAGCTTGGATATAGCGGGACCCTACGAGCAGTACTTC
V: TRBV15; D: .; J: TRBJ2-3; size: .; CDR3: CATSSRSRSDTQYF; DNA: TGTGCCACCAGCAGCCGATCACGGTCAGATACGCAGTATTTT
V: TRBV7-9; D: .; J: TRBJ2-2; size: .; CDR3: CASSLPRSGNTGELFF; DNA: TGTGCCAGCAGCTTACCGCGTAGCGGGAACACCGGGGAGCTGTTTTTT